These T cell receptor beta chains were read from a single sample in a study of shared clonotypes between healthy human individuals. Sequencing used immunoSEQ multiplex PCR; TCRdb keeps in-frame clones, though not all of them. This table has around 1.5 million clones, around 98% appearing once. The sequenced sample was naive CD4+ T cells sorted from blood. These receptors all stem from a young man in good health. Both conserved end residues are part of each CDR3. D genes are given only for firm matches. Clone sizes are given selectively: once, few, many, or a class where the clone is expanded.

d_gene,j_gene,abundance,v_gene,CDR3nt,CDR3aa
NA,TRBJ2-3,NA,TRBV4-1,TGCGCCAGCAGCCAACCCGCAGATACGCAGTATTTT,CASSQPADTQYF
TRBD1,TRBJ2-5,NA,TRBV5-1,TGCGCCAGCAGCTTGGCGACAGGGGAGGAGACCCAGTACTTC,CASSLATGEETQYF
TRBD1,TRBJ2-1,NA,TRBV6-6,TGTGCCAGCAGTGCTACAGGGGAAGCCAATGAGCAGTTCTTC,CASSATGEANEQFF
NA,TRBJ2-1,NA,TRBV20-1,TGCAGTGCCAGACGGAGCTCTGAGCAGTTCTTC,CSARRSSEQFF
NA,TRBJ2-7,NA,TRBV25-1,TGTGCCAGCAGACCCGGGACCCTCTACGAGCAGTACTTC,CASRPGTLYEQYF
NA,TRBJ2-7,NA,TRBV5-4,TGCGCCAGCAGCTTAGGAGCCTCCACCTACGAGCAGTACTTC,CASSLGASTYEQYF
TRBD2,TRBJ2-3,NA,TRBV27,TGTGCCAGCAGTGTGGCCTGGGGGAGGGCCGGTACAGATACGCAGTATTTT,CASSVAWGRAGTDTQYF
TRBD1,TRBJ1-4,NA,TRBV2,TGTGCCAGCATCACGGACAGGGGGAGAAGTATTAATGAAAAACTGTTTTTT,CASITDRGRSINEKLFF
TRBD1,TRBJ1-1,NA,TRBV9,TGTGCCAGCAGCGCTAGACAGGGGTCGAACACTGAAGCTTTCTTT,CASSARQGSNTEAFF
NA,TRBJ2-7,NA,TRBV5-1,TGCGCCAGCAGCTTGGCAGCGGACACCTCCTACGAGCAGTACTTC,CASSLAADTSYEQYF
TRBD2,TRBJ2-2,NA,TRBV27,TGTGCCAGCAGTTTACGCGGGACTAGCCCCGGGGAGCTGTTTTTT,CASSLRGTSPGELFF
TRBD2,TRBJ2-1,once,TRBV5-1,TGCGCCAGCAAAGGGACTAGCGGTCTCAGCTCCTACAATGAGCAGTTCTTC,CASKGTSGLSSYNEQFF
NA,TRBJ1-1,NA,TRBV9,TGTGCCAGCACCCAATCAGGTGGGCCGAACACTGAAGCTTTCTTT,CASTQSGGPNTEAFF
NA,TRBJ1-2,NA,TRBV5-6,TGTGCCAGCAGCTCATACAGGGACGGCTATGGCTACACCTTC,CASSSYRDGYGYTF
NA,TRBJ2-7,NA,TRBV28,TGTGCCAGCAGTTTATCCCCCTTGGAGCAGTACTTC,CASSLSPLEQYF
NA,TRBJ1-4,NA,TRBV19,TGTGCCAGTAGTATTAGTCCGGGAGCAACTAATGAAAAACTGTTTTTT,CASSISPGATNEKLFF
TRBD2,TRBJ2-7,NA,TRBV18,TGTGCCAGCTCACCACGGACTAGCGGCTACTACGAGCAGTACTTC,CASSPRTSGYYEQYF